Here is one T cell receptor beta chain with its context. Using immunoSEQ multiplex PCR, the repertoire was profiled, and TCRdb retains in-frame clones only, with some absent. This table holds some 73,000 clones, 60% to 80% found once. In germline, CDR1 is GTSNPN, CDR2 SVGIG (reference sequence). Deletions cut 2 bases from V and 8 bases from J, with 12 bases between. This CDR3 spans 12 amino acids. The source of the sample is a study of blood T cell repertoires in COVID-19. This sequence originates from a man aged 70 or older with COVID-19, enrolled during active disease. Sample: peripheral blood. The chain employs TRBV30 and TRBJ1-1; TRBD1 is a possible D gene (6 bases). This chain's CDR3 is CAWSMRQAEAFF. CDR3 bases: TGTGCCTGGAGTATGAGACAGGCAGAAGCTTTCTTT.